This is a list of T cell receptor beta chains from one sample in a study of T-cell memory formation after mild COVID-19. TCRdb passed the 5' RACE reads through MiXCR, listing each CDR3 protein once. The sample has about 470,000 distinct CDR3 sequences, around a sixth seen once. The sequenced sample consisted of PBMCs or a T cell subset sorted from them (not recorded which). These receptors originate from an adult woman who had mild COVID-19 (a few samples of this study predate the infection). Cell type and time point are not known. The CDR3 runs from the conserved cysteine through the conserved F or W. The D gene is left open where the match is weak. Part of the rows lack a size; the others show once, few, many or a class for expanded clones.

clone_size	d_call	v_call	j_call	cdr3_aa	cdr3_nt
.	.	TRBV6-1	TRBJ2-7	CASSEEWAFGGSYEQYF	TGTGCCAGCAGTGAAGAATGGGCCTTTGGGGGCTCCTACGAGCAGTACTTC
.	.	TRBV14	TRBJ2-7	CASSQSANYYEQYF	TGTGCCAGCAGCCAATCAGCGAACTACTACGAGCAGTACTTC
.	.	TRBV7-3	TRBJ2-7	CASSFIAGVGEQYF	TGTGCCAGCAGCTTTATAGCAGGAGTAGGCGAGCAGTACTTC
.	.	TRBV5-1	TRBJ2-1	CASSLNGDRSYNEQFF	TGCGCCAGCAGCTTGAATGGGGACCGCTCCTACAATGAGCAGTTCTTC
few	TRBD2	TRBV13	TRBJ2-1	CASSQGLAGINEQFF	TGTGCCAGCAGCCAGGGACTAGCGGGAATCAATGAGCAGTTCTTC
few	.	TRBV7-2	TRBJ2-3	CASSLDWRTDTQYF	TGTGCCAGCAGCTTAGATTGGCGGACAGATACGCAGTATTTT
few	.	TRBV2	TRBJ2-7	CASSPRRDGVYDEQYF	TGTGCCAGCAGTCCCCGGCGCGACGGTGTATATGACGAGCAGTACTTC
.	TRBD2	TRBV3-1	TRBJ2-7	CASSPKGLASYEQYF	TGTGCCAGCAGTCCCAAGGGACTAGCCTCTTACGAGCAGTACTTC
.	.	TRBV6-5	TRBJ1-1	CASRRVTDTEAFF	TGTGCCAGCCGGAGGGTAACCGACACTGAAGCTTTCTTT
.	.	TRBV4-1	TRBJ2-7	CASSQNPGQTYEQYF	TGCGCCAGCAGCCAAAATCCCGGACAGACCTACGAGCAGTACTTC
many	.	TRBV11-3	TRBJ1-2	CASSSTQGLGGYTF	TGTGCCAGCAGCTCAACCCAGGGCCTTGGGGGCTACACCTTC
few	.	TRBV9	TRBJ2-7	CASSVSGRGDRYEQYF	TGTGCCAGCAGCGTAAGTGGTAGGGGGGACCGCTACGAGCAGTACTTC
few	TRBD2	TRBV11-2	TRBJ2-1	CASSFGSGSSYNEQFF	TGTGCCAGCAGCTTCGGGAGCGGGAGTTCCTACAATGAGCAGTTCTTC
.	.	TRBV28	TRBJ1-1	CASSFPGQLTEAFF	TGTGCCAGCAGTTTCCCGGGACAACTCACTGAAGCTTTCTTT
few	.	TRBV9	TRBJ1-1	CASSVGHREITEAFF	TGTGCCAGCAGCGTAGGGCACCGGGAGATAACTGAAGCTTTCTTT
few	.	TRBV7-9	TRBJ2-7	CASSLGQAGYEQYF	TGTGCCAGCAGCTTAGGACAGGCCGGCTACGAGCAGTACTTC
few	.	TRBV27	TRBJ2-7	CASSGDFYEQYF	TGTGCCAGCAGTGGGGACTTCTACGAGCAGTACTTC
.	.	TRBV7-3	TRBJ2-1	CASSLNIGSANNEQFF	TGTGCCAGCAGCTTAAATATAGGGTCTGCGAACAATGAGCAGTTCTTC
.	TRBD1	TRBV5-1	TRBJ2-4	CASSSGTGNLAKNIQYF	TGCGCCAGCAGCTCCGGGACAGGGAACTTAGCCAAAAACATTCAGTACTTC
.	.	TRBV20-1	TRBJ1-1	CSARQRLNTEAFF	TGCAGTGCTAGACAGAGACTGAACACTGAAGCTTTCTTT
.	TRBD2	TRBV9	TRBJ2-7	CASSVRIAGGEQYF	TGTGCCAGCAGCGTCAGAATAGCGGGAGGCGAGCAGTACTTC
.	TRBD2	TRBV6-5	TRBJ2-3	CASSRLAGGPSGTDTQYF	TGTGCCAGCAGTCGACTAGCGGGAGGGCCGAGTGGCACAGATACGCAGTATTTT
many	.	TRBV5-1	TRBJ2-1	CASSLGGDMGRFF	TGCGCCAGCAGCTTGGGGGGAGATATGGGCAGGTTCTTC
.	TRBD2	TRBV7-8	TRBJ2-1	CASSLVAGGRDNEQFF	TGTGCCAGCAGCTTAGTGGCGGGAGGACGGGACAATGAGCAGTTCTTC
.	.	TRBV20-1	TRBJ2-7	CSAVNRDLPYEQYF	TGCAGTGCTGTTAACAGGGACTTGCCATACGAGCAGTACTTC
many	.	TRBV5-1	TRBJ1-4	CASSLNQRGEKLFF	TGCGCCAGCAGCTTAAATCAAAGAGGGGAAAAACTGTTTTTT
few	.	TRBV15	TRBJ1-1	CATSTDTRFTEAFF	TGTGCCACCAGCACGGACACCCGGTTCACTGAAGCTTTCTTT
few	TRBD1	TRBV9	TRBJ2-3	CASSATGASTDTQYF	TGTGCCAGCAGCGCCACAGGGGCCAGCACAGATACGCAGTATTTT
few	.	TRBV6-5	TRBJ2-6	CASSQGGEGANVLTF	TGTGCCAGCAGCCAAGGGGGGGAAGGGGCCAACGTCCTGACTTTC
many	TRBD1	TRBV27	TRBJ2-7	CASSSRGRVDEQYF	TGTGCCAGCAGTTCCAGGGGGAGAGTGGACGAGCAGTACTTC
few	TRBD1	TRBV4-1	TRBJ1-5	CASSQGPGTGQGPQHF	TGCGCCAGCAGCCAAGGGCCCGGGACAGGACAAGGGCCCCAGCATTTT
.	.	TRBV19	TRBJ2-7	CASSFTRGEQYF	TGTGCCAGTAGTTTTACCCGGGGCGAGCAGTACTTC
.	.	TRBV7-8	TRBJ2-7	CASSNHGNEQYF	TGTGCCAGCAGCAATCACGGTAACGAGCAGTACTTC
many	.	TRBV12-3/TRBV12-4	TRBJ2-7	CASSYPPTGTDMFWEQYF	TGTGCCAGCAGTTACCCACCGACCGGGACCGACATGTTCTGGGAGCAGTACTTC
.	.	TRBV7-8	TRBJ2-2	CASSFGLPPGELFF	TGTGCCAGCAGCTTCGGACTCCCGCCGGGGGAGCTGTTTTTT
many	.	TRBV29-1	TRBJ1-2	CSVLWTTADGYTF	TGCAGCGTTTTATGGACAACCGCCGATGGCTACACCTTC
.	TRBD1	TRBV7-2	TRBJ2-2	CASTSGDRVYTGELFF	TGTGCCAGCACCTCCGGGGACAGGGTATATACCGGGGAGCTGTTTTTT
many	TRBD2	TRBV5-1	TRBJ2-7	CASSSFVAGGPSNEQYF	TGCGCCAGCAGCTCCTTCGTCGCGGGAGGGCCTTCGAACGAGCAGTACTTC
.	.	TRBV4-3	TRBJ2-1	CASSQSGPLSGEQFF	TGCGCCAGCAGCCAATCGGGACCCCTCTCCGGGGAGCAGTTCTTC
.	.	TRBV27	TRBJ1-2	CASSWRELPPNYGYTF	TGTGCCAGCAGTTGGAGGGAACTTCCGCCGAACTATGGCTACACCTTC
few	.	TRBV7-6	TRBJ1-1	CASSRSKPGDTEAFF	TGTGCCAGCAGCCGATCGAAGCCAGGGGATACTGAAGCTTTCTTT
.	.	TRBV30	TRBJ1-1	CAWSQSGEAFF	TGTGCCTGGAGTCAGTCTGGGGAAGCTTTCTTT
few	.	TRBV20-1	TRBJ2-3	CSASRPPHTDTQYF	TGCAGTGCTAGTAGGCCTCCTCACACAGATACGCAGTATTTT
.	TRBD2	TRBV2	TRBJ2-1	CASKMLAGGDNEQFF	TGTGCCAGTAAAATGCTAGCGGGGGGCGACAATGAGCAGTTCTTC
.	.	TRBV7-7	TRBJ2-3	CASSTDSTDTQYF	TGTGCTAGCAGCACTGACAGCACAGATACGCAGTATTTT
.	TRBD1	TRBV7-9	TRBJ2-7	CASSPRGQTESTRQYF	TGTGCCAGCAGCCCCAGGGGACAGACAGAGTCTACGAGACAGTACTTC
few	.	TRBV9	TRBJ2-7	CASSGVDRGEQYF	TGTGCCAGCTCCGGGGTGGATCGGGGCGAGCAGTACTTC
.	TRBD2	TRBV9	TRBJ2-1	CASSVGETSEQFF	TGTGCCAGCAGCGTAGGCGAGACTAGCGAGCAGTTCTTC
few	TRBD2	TRBV5-1	TRBJ2-2	CASSGTSGPNTGELFF	TGCGCCAGCAGCGGGACTAGCGGTCCGAACACCGGGGAGCTGTTTTTT
.	.	TRBV5-1	TRBJ1-4	CASSLESTNEKLFF	TGCGCCAGCAGCTTGGAATCAACTAATGAAAAACTGTTTTTT
.	TRBD1	TRBV20-1	TRBJ1-2	CSARDRGRGNYGYTF	TGCAGTGCTAGAGATCGTGGCAGGGGGAACTATGGCTACACCTTC
.	TRBD2	TRBV18	TRBJ2-3	CASSPPGLAGVRDTQYF	TGTGCCAGCTCACCACCGGGGCTAGCGGGGGTCAGGGATACGCAGTATTTT
few	TRBD2	TRBV7-9	TRBJ2-3	CASGGGADTQYF	TGTGCCAGCGGTGGGGGGGCAGATACGCAGTATTTT
few	TRBD1	TRBV11-2	TRBJ2-4	CASSLWDRFVDIQYF	TGTGCCAGCAGCTTATGGGACAGGTTCGTAGACATTCAGTACTTC
many	.	TRBV5-1	TRBJ2-1	CASRWAETYNEQFF	TGCGCCAGCAGGTGGGCCGAAACCTACAATGAGCAGTTCTTC